This T cell receptor (beta chain) stems from a study of blood T cell repertoires in COVID-19. About the study: Whether acute or convalescent, the COVID-19 samples came from the United States, Italy and Spain.

Original processing methods: Cell counts per sample came from amplifying reference gene primers. Data came from immunoSEQ multiplex PCR; TCRdb stores just in-frame clones and leaves some out. That table is the source of V, J and clone size, and D and trimming were worked out from the DNA. The sample has 300,000 to 350,000 clones, around 87% seen once. The CDR3 runs to 13 residues. Trimming stripped 0 bases from V and 2 bases from J, with 4 bases between. CDR1 is SGHTA, CDR2 FQGTGA, per germline. The source is a man aged 18 to 29 with active or convalescent COVID-19. The gene calls are TRBV7-3 and TRBJ1-1; no clear D gene. The sample was peripheral blood. CDR3 amino acids: CASSLTSNTEAFF. The CDR3 region has the DNA TGTGCCAGCAGCTTAACATCTAACACTGAAGCTTTCTTT.